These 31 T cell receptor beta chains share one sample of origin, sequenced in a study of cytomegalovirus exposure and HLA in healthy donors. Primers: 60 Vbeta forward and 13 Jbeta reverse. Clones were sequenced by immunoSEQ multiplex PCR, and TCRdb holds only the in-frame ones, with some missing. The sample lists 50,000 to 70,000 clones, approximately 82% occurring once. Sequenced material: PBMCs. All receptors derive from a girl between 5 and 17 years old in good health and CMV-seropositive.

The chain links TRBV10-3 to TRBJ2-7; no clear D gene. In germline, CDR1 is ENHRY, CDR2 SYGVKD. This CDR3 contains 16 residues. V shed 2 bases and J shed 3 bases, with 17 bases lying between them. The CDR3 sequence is CAISEPPRKRSYEQYF. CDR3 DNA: TGTGCCATCAGTGAGCCACCGAGGAAAAGAAGCTACGAGCAGTACTTC.

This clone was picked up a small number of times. CDR3 amino acids: CASRVRRGSVDTQYF. The CDR3 DNA is TGCGCCAGCAGGGTCAGACGGGGATCGGTTGATACGCAGTATTTT. V gene TRBV5-1 combines with J gene TRBJ2-3; D may be TRBD2 (5 bases). The CDR3 runs to 15 residues. In germline, CDR1 is SGHRS, CDR2 YFSETQ. Trimming left V 5 bases short and J 6 bases short, with 19 bases between.

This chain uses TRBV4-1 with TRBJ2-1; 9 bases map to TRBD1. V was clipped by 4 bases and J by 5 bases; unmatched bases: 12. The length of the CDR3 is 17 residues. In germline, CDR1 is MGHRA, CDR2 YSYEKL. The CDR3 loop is CASSLPPGTGTDNEQFF. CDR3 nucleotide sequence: TGCGCCAGCAGCCTCCCTCCCGGGACAGGGACTGACAATGAGCAGTTCTTC.

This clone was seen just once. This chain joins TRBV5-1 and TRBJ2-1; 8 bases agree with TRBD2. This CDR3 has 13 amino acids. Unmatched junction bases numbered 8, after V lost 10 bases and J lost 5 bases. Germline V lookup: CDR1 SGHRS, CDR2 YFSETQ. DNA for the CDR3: TGCGCCTCGGGGGCCGGGGGGGACAATGAGCAGTTCTTC. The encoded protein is CASGAGGDNEQFF.

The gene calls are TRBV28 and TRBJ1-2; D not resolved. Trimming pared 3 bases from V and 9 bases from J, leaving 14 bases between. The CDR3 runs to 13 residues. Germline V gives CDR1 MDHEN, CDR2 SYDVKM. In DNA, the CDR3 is TGTGCCAGCAGTTTTCGAGGACTTCGAAGCTACACCTTC. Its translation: CASSFRGLRSYTF.

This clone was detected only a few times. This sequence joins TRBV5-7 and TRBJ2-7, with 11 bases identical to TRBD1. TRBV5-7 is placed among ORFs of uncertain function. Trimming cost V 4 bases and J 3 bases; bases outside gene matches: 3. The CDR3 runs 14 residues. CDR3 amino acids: CASSGGTGGYEQYF. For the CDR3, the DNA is TGTGCCAGCAGCGGGGGGACAGGGGGCTACGAGCAGTACTTC.

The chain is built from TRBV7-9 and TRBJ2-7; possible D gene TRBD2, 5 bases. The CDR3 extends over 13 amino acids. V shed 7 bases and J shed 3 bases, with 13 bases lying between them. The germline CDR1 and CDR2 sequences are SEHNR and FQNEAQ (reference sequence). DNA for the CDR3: TGTGCCAGCATTGCGTTGGCGGGCTACGAGCAGTACTTC. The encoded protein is CASIALAGYEQYF.

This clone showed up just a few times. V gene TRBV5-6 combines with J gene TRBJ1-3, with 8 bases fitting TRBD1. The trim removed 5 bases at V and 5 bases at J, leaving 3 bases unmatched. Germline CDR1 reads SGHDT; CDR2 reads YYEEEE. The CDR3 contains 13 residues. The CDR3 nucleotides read TGTGCCAGCAGGGGACAGGCGAGAAACACCATATATTTT. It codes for CASRGQARNTIYF. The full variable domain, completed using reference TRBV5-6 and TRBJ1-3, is DAGVTQSPTHLIKTRGQQVTLRCSPKSGHDTVSWYQQALGQGPQFIFQYYEEEERQRGNFPDRFSGHQFPNYSSELNVNALLLGDSALYLCASRGQARNTIYFGEGSWLTVV.

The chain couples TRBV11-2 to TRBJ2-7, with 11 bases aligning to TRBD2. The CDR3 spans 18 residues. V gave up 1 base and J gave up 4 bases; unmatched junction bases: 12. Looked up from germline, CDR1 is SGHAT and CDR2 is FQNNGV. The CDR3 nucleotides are TGTGCCAGCAGCTTAGTCCCGACTAGCGGGGATCCTAGGTACGAGCAGTACTTC. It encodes CASSLVPTSGDPRYEQYF.

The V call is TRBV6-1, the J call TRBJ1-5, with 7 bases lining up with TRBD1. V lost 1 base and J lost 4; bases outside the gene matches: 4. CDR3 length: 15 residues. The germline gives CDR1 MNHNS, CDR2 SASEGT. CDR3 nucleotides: TGTGCCAGCAGTGAAGGAGGGGGCCCGAATCAGCCCCAGCATTTT. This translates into CASSEGGGPNQPQHF.

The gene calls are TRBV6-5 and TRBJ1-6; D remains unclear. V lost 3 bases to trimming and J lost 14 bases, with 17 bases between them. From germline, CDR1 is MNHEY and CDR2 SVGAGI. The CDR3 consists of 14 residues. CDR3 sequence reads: CASSYWRSAESLHF. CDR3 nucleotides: TGTGCCAGCAGTTATTGGCGGTCGGCGGAGTCCCTCCACTTT.

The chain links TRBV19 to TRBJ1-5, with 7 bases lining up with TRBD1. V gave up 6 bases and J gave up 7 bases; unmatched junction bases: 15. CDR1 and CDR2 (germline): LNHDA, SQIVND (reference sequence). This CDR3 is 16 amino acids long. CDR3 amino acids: CASRIQGNGAGQPQHF. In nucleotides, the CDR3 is TGTGCCAGTAGGATACAGGGGAATGGTGCTGGGCAGCCCCAGCATTTT.

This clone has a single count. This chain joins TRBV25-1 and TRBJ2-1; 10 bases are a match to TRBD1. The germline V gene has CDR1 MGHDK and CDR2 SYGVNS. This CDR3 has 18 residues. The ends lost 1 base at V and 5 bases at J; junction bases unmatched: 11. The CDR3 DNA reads TGTGCCAGCAGTGAATCCCTACCGGGACAGGGGTTCCACAATGAGCAGTTCTTC. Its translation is CASSESLPGQGFHNEQFF.

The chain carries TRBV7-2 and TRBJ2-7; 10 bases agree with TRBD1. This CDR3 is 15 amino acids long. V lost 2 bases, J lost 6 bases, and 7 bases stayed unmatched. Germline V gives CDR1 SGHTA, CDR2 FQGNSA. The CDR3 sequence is CASSLMTGGSGEQYF. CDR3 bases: TGTGCCAGCAGCTTAATGACAGGGGGCTCCGGCGAGCAGTACTTC.

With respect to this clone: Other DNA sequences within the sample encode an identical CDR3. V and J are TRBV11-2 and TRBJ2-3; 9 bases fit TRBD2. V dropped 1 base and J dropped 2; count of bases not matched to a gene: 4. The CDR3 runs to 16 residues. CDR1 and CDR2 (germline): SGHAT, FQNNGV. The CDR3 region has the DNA TGTGCCAGCAGCTTAGGGGTAGCGGGGGCCACAGATACGCAGTATTTT. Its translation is CASSLGVAGATDTQYF.

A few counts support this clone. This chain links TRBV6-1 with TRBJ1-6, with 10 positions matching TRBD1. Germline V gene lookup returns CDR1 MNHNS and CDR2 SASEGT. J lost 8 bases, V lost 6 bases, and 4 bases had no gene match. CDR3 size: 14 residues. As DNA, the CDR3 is TGTGCCAGCAGACCCGGGACAGGGGATTCACCCCTCCACTTT. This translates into CASRPGTGDSPLHF.

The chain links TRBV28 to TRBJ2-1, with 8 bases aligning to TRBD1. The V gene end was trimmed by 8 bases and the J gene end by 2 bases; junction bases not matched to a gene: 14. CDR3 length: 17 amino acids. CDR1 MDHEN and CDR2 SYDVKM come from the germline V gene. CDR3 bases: TGTGCCAGCGCCGGGACAGGCCCAAGTCCTACCTACAATGAGCAGTTCTTC. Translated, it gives CASAGTGPSPTYNEQFF.

CDR3 loop: CASSLRQAQETQYF. The CDR3 DNA follows: TGTGCCAGCAGTTTACGACAGGCGCAAGAGACCCAGTACTTC. V usage is TRBV27 and J usage is TRBJ2-5; a possible D gene is TRBD1 (6 bases). Germline assignment: CDR1 MNHEY and CDR2 SMNVEV (reference sequence). Trimming pared 2 bases from V and 2 bases from J, leaving 9 bases between. The CDR3 totals 14 residues.

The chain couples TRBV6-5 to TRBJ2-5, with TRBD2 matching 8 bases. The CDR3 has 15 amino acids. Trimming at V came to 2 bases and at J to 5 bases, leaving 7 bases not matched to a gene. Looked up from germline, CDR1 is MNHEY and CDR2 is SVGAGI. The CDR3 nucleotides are TGTGCCAGCAGTTACCACCCCCCGGGGGGGGAGACCCAGTACTTC. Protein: CASSYHPPGGETQYF.

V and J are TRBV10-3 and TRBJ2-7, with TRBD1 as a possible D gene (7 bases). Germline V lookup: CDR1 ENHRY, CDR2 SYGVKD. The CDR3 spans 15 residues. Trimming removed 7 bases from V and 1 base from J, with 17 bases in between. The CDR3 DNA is TGTGCCATCATGCTGGGGGCAGGGGGGTCCTACGAGCAGTACTTC. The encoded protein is CAIMLGAGGSYEQYF.

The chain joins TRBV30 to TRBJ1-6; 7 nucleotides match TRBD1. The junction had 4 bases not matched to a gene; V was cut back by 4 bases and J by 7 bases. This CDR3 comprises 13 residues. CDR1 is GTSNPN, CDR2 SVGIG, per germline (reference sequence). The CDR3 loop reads CAWTTGWNSPLHF. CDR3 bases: TGTGCCTGGACGACAGGGTGGAATTCACCCCTCCACTTT.

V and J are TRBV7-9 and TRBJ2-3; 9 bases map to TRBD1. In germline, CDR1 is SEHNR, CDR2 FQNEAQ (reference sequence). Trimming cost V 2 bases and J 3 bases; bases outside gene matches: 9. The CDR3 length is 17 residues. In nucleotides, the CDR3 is TGTGCCAGCAGCTTACTAGGGACAGGGACCGGGACAGATACGCAGTATTTT. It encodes CASSLLGTGTGTDTQYF.

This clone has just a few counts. The CDR3 sequence is CASSWTANQETQYF. The CDR3 DNA is TGTGCCAGCAGCTGGACAGCTAACCAAGAGACCCAGTACTTC. The chain employs TRBV5-4 and TRBJ2-5; D might be TRBD1 (6 bases). With 3 bases removed from V and 0 bases from J, the gap between germline ends came to 9 bases. Per the germline V gene, CDR1 is SGHNT and CDR2 is YYREEE (reference sequence). CDR3 length equals 14 residues.

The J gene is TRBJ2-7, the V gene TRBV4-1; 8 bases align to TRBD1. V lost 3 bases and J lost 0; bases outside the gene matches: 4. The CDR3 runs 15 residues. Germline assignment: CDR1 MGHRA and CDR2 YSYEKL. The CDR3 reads CASSQGTGGSYEQYF. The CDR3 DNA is TGCGCCAGCAGCCAGGGGACAGGCGGCTCCTACGAGCAGTACTTC.

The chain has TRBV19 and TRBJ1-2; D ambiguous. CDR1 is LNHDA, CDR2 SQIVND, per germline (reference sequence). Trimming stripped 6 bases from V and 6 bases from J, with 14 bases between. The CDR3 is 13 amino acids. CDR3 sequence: CASRPPGGNGYTF. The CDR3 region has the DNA TGTGCCAGTAGACCCCCGGGAGGGAATGGCTACACCTTC.

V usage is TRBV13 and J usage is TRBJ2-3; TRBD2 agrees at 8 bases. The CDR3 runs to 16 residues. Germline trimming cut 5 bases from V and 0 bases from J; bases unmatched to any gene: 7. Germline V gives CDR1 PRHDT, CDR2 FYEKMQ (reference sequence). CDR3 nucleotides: TGTGCCAGCAGCCATGGGTCTAGCGGGAGCACAGATACGCAGTATTTT. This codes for CASSHGSSGSTDTQYF. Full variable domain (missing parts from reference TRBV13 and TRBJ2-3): AAGVIQSPRHLIKEKRETATLKCYPIPRHDTVYWYQQGPGQDPQFLISFYEKMQSDKGSIPDRFSAQQFSDYHSELNMSSLELGDSALYFCASSHGSSGSTDTQYFGPGTRLTVL.

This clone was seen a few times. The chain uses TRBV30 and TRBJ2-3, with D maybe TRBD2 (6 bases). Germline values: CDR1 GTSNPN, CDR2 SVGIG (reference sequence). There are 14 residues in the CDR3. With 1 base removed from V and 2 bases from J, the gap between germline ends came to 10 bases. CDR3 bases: TGTGCCTGGAGTGCGGAGGGAGCCACAGATACGCAGTATTTT. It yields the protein CAWSAEGATDTQYF.

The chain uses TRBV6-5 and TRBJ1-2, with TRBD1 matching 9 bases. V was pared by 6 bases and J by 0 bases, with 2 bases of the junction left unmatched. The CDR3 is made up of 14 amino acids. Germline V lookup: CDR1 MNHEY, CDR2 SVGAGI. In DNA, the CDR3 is TGTGCCAGCAGACAGGGGGCCGCTAACTATGGCTACACCTTC. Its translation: CASRQGAANYGYTF.

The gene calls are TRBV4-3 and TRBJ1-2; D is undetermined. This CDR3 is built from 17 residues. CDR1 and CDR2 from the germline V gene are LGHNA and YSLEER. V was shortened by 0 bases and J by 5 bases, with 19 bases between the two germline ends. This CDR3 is CASSQDNSRGYGYGYTF. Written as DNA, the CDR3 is TGCGCCAGCAGCCAAGATAATTCACGAGGATACGGGTATGGCTACACCTTC.

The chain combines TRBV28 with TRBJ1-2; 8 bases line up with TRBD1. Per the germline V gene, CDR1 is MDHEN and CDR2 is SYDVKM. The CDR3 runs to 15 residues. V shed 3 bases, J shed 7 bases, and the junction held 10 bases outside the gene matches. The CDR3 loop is CASSFGQGPSGGYTF. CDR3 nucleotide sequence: TGTGCCAGCAGTTTTGGACAGGGACCTTCGGGTGGCTACACCTTC.

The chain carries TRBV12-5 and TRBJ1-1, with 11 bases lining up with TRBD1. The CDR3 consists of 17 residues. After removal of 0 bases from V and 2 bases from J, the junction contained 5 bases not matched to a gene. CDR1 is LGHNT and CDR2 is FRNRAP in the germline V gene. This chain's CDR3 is CASGLVLGQGGNTEAFF. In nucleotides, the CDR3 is TGTGCTAGTGGTTTGGTACTGGGACAGGGGGGAAACACTGAAGCTTTCTTT.